The source of this T cell receptor (beta chain) is a study of CD8 T cells in Susac syndrome. The CDR3 contains 13 residues. The V segment lost 3 bases and the J segment 3 bases; nucleotides outside the gene matches: 3. Germline V lookup: CDR1 DFQATT, CDR2 SNEGSKA (reference sequence). RNA, at 0.5 to 1 ug, was reverse transcribed with random hexamers. Each CDR3 protein is one row after TCRdb ran MiXCR on the immunoSEQ multiplex PCR reads. The sample consists of 170,000 or so distinct CDR3 sequences, roughly 96% of them appearing once. CD8+ and CD4+ T cells circulating in blood were sequenced for TCR beta.

The chain is built from TRBV20-1 and TRBJ2-7, with 9 bases identical to TRBD2. This clonotype was sampled from a human donor with multiple sclerosis. Sequences were obtained from CD8+ T cells from PBMCs. The CDR3 protein is CSARASGIYEQYF. CDR3 coding DNA: TGCAGTGCTAGGGCTAGCGGGATCTACGAGCAGTACTTC.